Presented here are 9 T cell receptor beta chains from one specimen sequenced in a study of CD8 T cells in Susac syndrome. RNA in amounts of roughly 0.5 to 1 ug was reverse transcribed with random hexamers. TCRdb reprocessed the immunoSEQ multiplex PCR reads via MiXCR and lists one record per CDR3 protein. This table holds approximately 110,000 distinct CDR3 sequences, about 95% found once. Sequencing was performed on CD4+ T cells from PBMCs. These receptors originate from a human donor in good health.

V is TRBV20-1 and J is TRBJ2-3; D gene ambiguous. V lost 6 bases, J lost 2 bases, and 18 bases lay in between. There are 15 residues in the CDR3. Germline assignment: CDR1 DFQATT and CDR2 SNEGSKA (reference sequence). CDR3 nucleotides: TGCAGTGCCGGTCAATCCCAGGAGATCACAGATACGCAGTATTTT. This translates into CSAGQSQEITDTQYF.

The rearrangement joins TRBV29-1 to TRBJ2-6; unclear D gene. Trimming took off 4 bases at V and 2 bases at J, with 3 bases between the two ends. CDR1 SQVTM and CDR2 ANQGSEA come from the germline V gene. The CDR3 is 12 residues long. The DNA of the CDR3 is TGCAGCGTTGGTGCTGGGGCCAACGTCCTGACTTTC. It specifies CSVGAGANVLTF.

The chain carries TRBV19 and TRBJ1-1; TRBD1 agrees at 8 bases. CDR1 and CDR2 from the germline V gene are LNHDA and SQIVND (reference sequence). The CDR3 runs to 14 residues. J gave up 7 bases and V 3 bases, and 7 bases lay outside the gene matches. The CDR3 loop reads CASSIGRGLGEAFF. In DNA, the CDR3 is TGTGCCAGTAGTATCGGCAGGGGGCTTGGTGAAGCTTTCTTT.

The rearrangement links TRBV4-1 to TRBJ2-2, with D hard to call. Trimming took off 0 bases at V and 3 bases at J, with 8 bases between the two ends. CDR1 and CDR2 from the germline V gene are MGHRA and YSYEKL. The CDR3 loop spans 15 amino acids. The CDR3 here is CASSQDRPDTGELFF. CDR3 coding DNA: TGCGCCAGCAGCCAAGATCGGCCGGACACCGGGGAGCTGTTTTTT.

This chain connects TRBV5-1 to TRBJ2-5; no clear D. V shed 4 bases and J shed 5 bases, with 6 bases lying between them. The CDR3 is 11 amino acids. Germline lookup yields CDR1 SGHRS and CDR2 YFSETQ. The CDR3 reads CASSGAETQYF. CDR3 DNA: TGCGCCAGCAGCGGAGCGGAGACCCAGTACTTC.

Only one count was recorded for this clonotype. The rearrangement uses TRBV19 and TRBJ1-1; D is uncertain. The germline V and J ends were trimmed by 3 bases and 1 base, with 9 bases remaining between them. Germline loops: CDR1 LNHDA, CDR2 SQIVND (reference sequence). This CDR3 is 14 amino acids long. CDR3 coding DNA: TGTGCCAGTAGTATCTTTTGGAGGAACACTGAAGCTTTCTTT. This sequence encodes CASSIFWRNTEAFF.

V usage is TRBV6-5 and J usage is TRBJ2-6; D call uncertain. This CDR3 comprises 18 residues. V was shortened by 0 bases and J by 2 bases, with 14 bases between the two germline ends. Germline CDR1 reads MNHEY; CDR2 reads SVGAGI. DNA of the CDR3: TGTGCCAGCAGTTACTCGGAAAGGGTGGCTGCTGGGGCCAACGTCCTGACTTTC. Protein product: CASSYSERVAAGANVLTF.

The chain has TRBV6-2 or TRBV6-3 and TRBJ2-5; either TRBD1 or TRBD2 may supply D (5 bases each). The germline V gene has CDR1 MNHEY and CDR2 SVGEGT. The CDR3 runs 15 residues. Trimming stripped 5 bases from V and 1 base from J, with 14 bases between. This chain's CDR3 is CASSGDPKGQETQYF. DNA for the CDR3: TGTGCCAGCAGTGGGGACCCGAAAGGCCAAGAGACCCAGTACTTC.

V is TRBV28 and J is TRBJ2-4; D could derive from TRBD1 or TRBD2 (5 bases each). The CDR3 is made up of 17 amino acids. Germline V gives CDR1 MDHEN, CDR2 SYDVKM. V was trimmed by 3 bases and J by 0 bases, leaving 15 bases between them. CDR3 in amino acids: CASSFSGLGKAKNIQYF. CDR3 nucleotide sequence: TGTGCCAGCAGTTTTTCGGGGCTCGGGAAAGCCAAAAACATTCAGTACTTC.